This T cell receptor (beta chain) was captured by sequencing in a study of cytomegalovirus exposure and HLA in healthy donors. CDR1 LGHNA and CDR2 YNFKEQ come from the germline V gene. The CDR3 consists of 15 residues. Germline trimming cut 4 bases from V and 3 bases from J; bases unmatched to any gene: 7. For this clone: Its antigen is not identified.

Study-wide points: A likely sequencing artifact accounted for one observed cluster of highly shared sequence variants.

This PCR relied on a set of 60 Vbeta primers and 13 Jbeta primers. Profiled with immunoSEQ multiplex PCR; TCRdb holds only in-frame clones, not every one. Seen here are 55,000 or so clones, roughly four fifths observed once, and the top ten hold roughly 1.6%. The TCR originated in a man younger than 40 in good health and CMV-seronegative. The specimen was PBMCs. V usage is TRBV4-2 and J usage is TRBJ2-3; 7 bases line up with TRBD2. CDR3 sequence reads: CASSLASGVTDTQYF. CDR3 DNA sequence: TGTGCCAGCAGCCTTGCCAGCGGGGTGACAGATACGCAGTATTTT.